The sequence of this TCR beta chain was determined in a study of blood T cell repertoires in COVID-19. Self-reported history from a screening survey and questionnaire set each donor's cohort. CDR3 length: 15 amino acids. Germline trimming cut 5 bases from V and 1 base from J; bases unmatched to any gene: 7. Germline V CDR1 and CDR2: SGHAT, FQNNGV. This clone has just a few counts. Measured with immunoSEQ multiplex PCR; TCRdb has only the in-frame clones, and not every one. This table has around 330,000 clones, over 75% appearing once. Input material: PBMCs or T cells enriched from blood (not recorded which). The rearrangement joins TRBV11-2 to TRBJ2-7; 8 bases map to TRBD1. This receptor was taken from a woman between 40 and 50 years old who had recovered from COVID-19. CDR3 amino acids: CASSQRGTGSYEQYF. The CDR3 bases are TGTGCCAGCAGCCAAAGAGGGACAGGTTCCTACGAGCAGTACTTC. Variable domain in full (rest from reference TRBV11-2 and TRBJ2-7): EAGVAQSPRYKIIEKRQSVAFWCNPISGHATLYWYQQILGQGPKLLIQFQNNGVVDDSQLPKDRFSAERLKGVDSTLKIQPAKLEDSAVYLCASSQRGTGSYEQYFGPGTRLTVT.